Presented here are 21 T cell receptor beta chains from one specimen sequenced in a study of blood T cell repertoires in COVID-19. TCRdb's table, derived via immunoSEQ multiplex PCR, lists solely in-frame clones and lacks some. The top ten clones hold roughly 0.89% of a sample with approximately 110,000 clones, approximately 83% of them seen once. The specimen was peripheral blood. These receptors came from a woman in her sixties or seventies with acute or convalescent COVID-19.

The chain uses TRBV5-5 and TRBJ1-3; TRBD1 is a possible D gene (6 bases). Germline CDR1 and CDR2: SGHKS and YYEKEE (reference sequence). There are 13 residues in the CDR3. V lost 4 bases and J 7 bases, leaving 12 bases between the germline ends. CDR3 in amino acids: CASSLQGGNTIYF. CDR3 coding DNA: TGTGCCAGCAGCCTACAGGGTGGGAACACCATATATTTT.

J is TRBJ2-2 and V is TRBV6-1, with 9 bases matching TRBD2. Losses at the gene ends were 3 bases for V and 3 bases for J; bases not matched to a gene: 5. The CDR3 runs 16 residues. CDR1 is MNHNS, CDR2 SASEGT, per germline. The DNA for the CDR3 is TGTGCCAGCAGTGACGCCGGGACTAGCTACACCGGGGAGCTGTTTTTT. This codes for CASSDAGTSYTGELFF.

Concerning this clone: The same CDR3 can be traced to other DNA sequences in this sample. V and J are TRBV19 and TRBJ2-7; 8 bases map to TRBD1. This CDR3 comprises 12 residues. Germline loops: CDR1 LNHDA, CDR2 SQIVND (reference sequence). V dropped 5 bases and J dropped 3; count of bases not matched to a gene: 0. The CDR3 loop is CASSGQGYEQYF. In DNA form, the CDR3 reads TGTGCCAGTAGTGGACAGGGCTACGAGCAGTACTTC.

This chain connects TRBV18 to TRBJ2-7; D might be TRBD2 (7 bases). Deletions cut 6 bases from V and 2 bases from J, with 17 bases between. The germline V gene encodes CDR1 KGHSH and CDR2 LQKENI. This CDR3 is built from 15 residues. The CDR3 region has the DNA TGTGCCAGCTCCCAGGAAGGGGGAGGGCCCTACGAGCAGTACTTC. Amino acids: CASSQEGGGPYEQYF.

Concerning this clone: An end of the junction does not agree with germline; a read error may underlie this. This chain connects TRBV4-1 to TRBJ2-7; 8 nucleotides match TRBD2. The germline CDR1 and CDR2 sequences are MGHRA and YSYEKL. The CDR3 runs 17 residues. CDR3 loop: CASSPHGGGGPSYEQYF. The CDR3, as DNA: TGCGCCAGCAGCCCCCACGGGGGCGGGGGGCCATCCTATGAGCAGTACTTC.

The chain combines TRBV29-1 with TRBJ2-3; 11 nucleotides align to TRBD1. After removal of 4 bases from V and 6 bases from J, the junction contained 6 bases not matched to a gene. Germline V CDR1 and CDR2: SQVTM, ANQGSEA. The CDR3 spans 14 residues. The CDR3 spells CSVGTGGASDTQYF. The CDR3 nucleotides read TGCAGCGTTGGGACAGGGGGCGCATCGGATACGCAGTATTTT.

CDR3 sequence (DNA): TGTTCCCTCAGGGGCCTTATGAACACTGAAGCTTTCTTT. Its translation is CSLRGLMNTEAFF. The chain links TRBV28 to TRBJ1-1, with a possible D match to TRBD1 (6 bases). The CDR3 spans 13 residues. Germline CDR1 MDHEN, CDR2 SYDVKM.

The CDR3 protein is CASSLPSLGEGVNTQYF. The DNA for the CDR3 is TGTGCCAGCAGCTTGCCTAGTCTGGGGGAGGGCGTGAATACGCAGTATTTT. This chain uses TRBV5-4 with TRBJ2-3, with 7 bases identical to TRBD2. Germline V CDR1 and CDR2: SGHNT, YYREEE (reference sequence). The junction had 15 bases not matched to a gene; V was cut back by 1 base and J by 7 bases. CDR3 length: 17 residues.

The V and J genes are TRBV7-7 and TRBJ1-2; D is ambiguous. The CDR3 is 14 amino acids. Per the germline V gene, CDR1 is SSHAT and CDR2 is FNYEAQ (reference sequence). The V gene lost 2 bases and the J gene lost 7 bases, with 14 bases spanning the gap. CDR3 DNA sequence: TGTGCCAGCAGCTTACGGGTCGGGTACTCTGGCTACACCTTC. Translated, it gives CASSLRVGYSGYTF.

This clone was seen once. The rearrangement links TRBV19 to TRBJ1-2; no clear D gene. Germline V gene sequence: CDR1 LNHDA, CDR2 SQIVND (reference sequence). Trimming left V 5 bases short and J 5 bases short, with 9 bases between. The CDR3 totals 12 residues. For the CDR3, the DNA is TGTGCCAGTAGTCCATCGGAGTATGGCTACACCTTC. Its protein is CASSPSEYGYTF.

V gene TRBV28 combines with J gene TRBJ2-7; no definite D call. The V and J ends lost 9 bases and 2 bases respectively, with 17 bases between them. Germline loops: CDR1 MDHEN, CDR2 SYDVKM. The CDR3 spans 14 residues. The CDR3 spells CASFLSAVPYEQYF. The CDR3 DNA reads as TGTGCCAGTTTTCTGTCTGCGGTTCCCTACGAGCAGTACTTC.

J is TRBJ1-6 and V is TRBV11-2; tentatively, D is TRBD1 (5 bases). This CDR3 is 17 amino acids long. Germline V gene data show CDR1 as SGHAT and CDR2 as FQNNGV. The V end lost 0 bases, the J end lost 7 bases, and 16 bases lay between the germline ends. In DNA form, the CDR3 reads TGTGCCAGCAGCTTAGATCGAAGGGGTACAAGGAATTCACCCCTCCACTTT. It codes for CASSLDRRGTRNSPLHF.

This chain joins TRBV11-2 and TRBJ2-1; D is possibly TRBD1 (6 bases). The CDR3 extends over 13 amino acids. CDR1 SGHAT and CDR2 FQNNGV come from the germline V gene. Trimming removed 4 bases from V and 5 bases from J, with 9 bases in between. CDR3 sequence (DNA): TGTGCCAGCAGCTGGACAGCAGACAATGAGCAGTTCTTC. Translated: CASSWTADNEQFF.

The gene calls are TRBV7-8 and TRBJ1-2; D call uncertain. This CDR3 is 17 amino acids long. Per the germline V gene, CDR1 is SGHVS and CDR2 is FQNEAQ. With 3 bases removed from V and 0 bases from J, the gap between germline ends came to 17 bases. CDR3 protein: CASSLFLTSRANYGYTF. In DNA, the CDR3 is TGTGCCAGCAGCTTGTTCCTAACTAGCCGAGCTAACTATGGCTACACCTTC.

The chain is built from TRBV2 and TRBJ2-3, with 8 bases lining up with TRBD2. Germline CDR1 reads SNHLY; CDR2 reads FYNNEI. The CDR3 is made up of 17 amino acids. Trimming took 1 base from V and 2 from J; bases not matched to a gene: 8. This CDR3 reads CASSEVLAGAVTDTQYF. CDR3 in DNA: TGTGCCAGCAGTGAAGTTCTAGCGGGCGCCGTCACAGATACGCAGTATTTT.

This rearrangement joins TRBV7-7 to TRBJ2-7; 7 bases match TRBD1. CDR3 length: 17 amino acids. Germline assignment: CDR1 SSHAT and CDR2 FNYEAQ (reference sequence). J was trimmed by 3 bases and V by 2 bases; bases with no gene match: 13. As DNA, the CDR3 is TGTGCCAGCAGCTTATGCGCGTTCGGGGACAGTCTCTACGAGCAGTACTTC. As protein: CASSLCAFGDSLYEQYF.

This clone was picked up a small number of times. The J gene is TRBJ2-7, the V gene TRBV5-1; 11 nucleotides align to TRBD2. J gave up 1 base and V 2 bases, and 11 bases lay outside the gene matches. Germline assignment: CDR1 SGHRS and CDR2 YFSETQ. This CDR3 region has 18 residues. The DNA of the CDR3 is TGCGCCAGCAGCTTTAAGCCGGCGACTAGCGGGACTTCCTACGAGCAGTACTTC. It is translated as CASSFKPATSGTSYEQYF.

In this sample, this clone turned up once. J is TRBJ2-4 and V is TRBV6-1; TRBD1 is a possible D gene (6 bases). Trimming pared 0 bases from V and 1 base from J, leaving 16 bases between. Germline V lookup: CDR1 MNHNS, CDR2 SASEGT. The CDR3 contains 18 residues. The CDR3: CASSEAYTRQVAKNIQYF. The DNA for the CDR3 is TGTGCCAGCAGTGAAGCGTACACGCGACAGGTCGCCAAAAACATTCAGTACTTC.

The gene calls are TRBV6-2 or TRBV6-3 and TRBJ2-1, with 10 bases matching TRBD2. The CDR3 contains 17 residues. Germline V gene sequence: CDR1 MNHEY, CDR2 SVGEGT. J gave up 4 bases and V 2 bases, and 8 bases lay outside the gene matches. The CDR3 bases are TGTGCCAGCAGTTACGGTTCTAGCGGGGGCCGATACAATGAGCAGTTCTTC. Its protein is CASSYGSSGGRYNEQFF.

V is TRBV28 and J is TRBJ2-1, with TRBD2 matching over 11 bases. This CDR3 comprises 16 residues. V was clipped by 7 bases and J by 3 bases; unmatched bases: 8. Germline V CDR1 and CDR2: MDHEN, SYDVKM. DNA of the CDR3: TGTGCCAGCAACTCCGTTAGCGGGAGGGGCTACAATGAGCAGTTCTTC. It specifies CASNSVSGRGYNEQFF. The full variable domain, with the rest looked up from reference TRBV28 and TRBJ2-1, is DVKVTQSSRYLVKRTGEKVFLECVQDMDHENMFWYRQDPGLGLRLIYFSYDVKMKEKGDIPEGYSVSREKKERFSLILESASTNQTSMYLCASNSVSGRGYNEQFFGPGTRLTVL.

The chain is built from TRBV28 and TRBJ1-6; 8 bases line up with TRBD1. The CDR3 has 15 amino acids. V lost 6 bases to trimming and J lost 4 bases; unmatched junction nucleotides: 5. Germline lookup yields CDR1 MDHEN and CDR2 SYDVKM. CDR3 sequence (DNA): TGTGCCAGCAGAGCCGGACAGGGATATAATTCACCCCTCCACTTT. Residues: CASRAGQGYNSPLHF. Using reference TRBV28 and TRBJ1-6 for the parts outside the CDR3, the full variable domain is DVKVTQSSRYLVKRTGEKVFLECVQDMDHENMFWYRQDPGLGLRLIYFSYDVKMKEKGDIPEGYSVSREKKERFSLILESASTNQTSMYLCASRAGQGYNSPLHFGNGTRLTVT.